This T cell receptor beta chain is from a study of T-cell memory formation after mild COVID-19. Study information: TCR clusters largely stayed donor specific.

TCRdb recomputed calls from the 5' RACE reads with MiXCR, one row per CDR3 protein. The sample consists of 300,000 to 400,000 distinct CDR3 sequences, 12% to 15% of them appearing once. The sample was PBMCs or a T cell subset sorted from them (not recorded which). The sequence derives from a man younger than 30 who had mild COVID-19 (a few samples of this study predate the infection). Cell type and time point are not known.

The CDR3 nucleotides read TGCGCCAGCAGCCAAGCGCCGGGACAGGGCGCAGATACGCAGTATTTT. Amino acid sequence: CASSQAPGQGADTQYF. The V and J genes are TRBV4-3 and TRBJ2-3; 9 bases align to TRBD1. Germline V gene sequence: CDR1 LGHNA, CDR2 YSLEER. V lost 1 base to trimming and J lost 4 bases; unmatched junction nucleotides: 6. The CDR3 length is 16 residues.